A single sample gave rise to the 4 T cell receptor beta chains below, sequenced in a study of shared clonotypes between healthy human individuals. CD45RO negativity and positive selection for CCR7 defined naive CD8 cells, a population that excluded terminally differentiated effector memory CD45RA+ cells. The table came from immunoSEQ multiplex PCR; TCRdb's copy has only in-frame clones and leaves some out. Of approximately 590,000 clones in the sample, roughly 96% were seen once. The specimen was naive CD8+ T cells sorted from blood. These receptors were collected from a woman aged 25-40 years in good health.

The sample holds one count of this clone. This chain uses TRBV5-4 with TRBJ2-7; TRBD2 aligns across 10 bases. This CDR3 contains 15 residues. Germline V gene data show CDR1 as SGHNT and CDR2 as YYREEE (reference sequence). V lost 4 bases to trimming and J lost 0 bases; unmatched junction nucleotides: 4. The CDR3: CASSRGLANSYEQYF. CDR3 in DNA: TGTGCCAGCAGCAGGGGACTAGCGAACTCCTACGAGCAGTACTTC.

The chain combines TRBV28 with TRBJ1-2; weak D call: TRBD1 (5 bases). The CDR3 totals 14 residues. The germline V gene encodes CDR1 MDHEN and CDR2 SYDVKM. V dropped 3 bases and J dropped 8 bases, with 16 bases sitting between them. This chain's CDR3 is CASSFVRVGEGYTF. The CDR3 DNA is TGTGCCAGCAGTTTTGTTAGGGTGGGGGAAGGCTACACCTTC.

The chain recombines TRBV7-6 with TRBJ1-3; 7 bases agree with TRBD1. V was pared by 5 bases and J by 6 bases, with 13 bases of the junction left unmatched. The V gene's germline CDR1 is SGHVS and CDR2 FNYEAQ. The CDR3 has 16 amino acids. The CDR3 sequence: CASSQIYGQEPNTIYF. CDR3 sequence (DNA): TGTGCCAGCAGCCAAATCTACGGACAGGAGCCAAACACCATATATTTT.

The chain couples TRBV7-6 to TRBJ2-2, with D unresolved. V gave up 1 base and J gave up 1 base, with 7 bases separating them. Germline-derived CDR1 and CDR2 are SGHVS and FNYEAQ. CDR3 length: 15 residues. The CDR3 DNA reads TGTGCCAGCAGCTTAGGATACAAGAACACCGGGGAGCTGTTTTTT. Protein: CASSLGYKNTGELFF.